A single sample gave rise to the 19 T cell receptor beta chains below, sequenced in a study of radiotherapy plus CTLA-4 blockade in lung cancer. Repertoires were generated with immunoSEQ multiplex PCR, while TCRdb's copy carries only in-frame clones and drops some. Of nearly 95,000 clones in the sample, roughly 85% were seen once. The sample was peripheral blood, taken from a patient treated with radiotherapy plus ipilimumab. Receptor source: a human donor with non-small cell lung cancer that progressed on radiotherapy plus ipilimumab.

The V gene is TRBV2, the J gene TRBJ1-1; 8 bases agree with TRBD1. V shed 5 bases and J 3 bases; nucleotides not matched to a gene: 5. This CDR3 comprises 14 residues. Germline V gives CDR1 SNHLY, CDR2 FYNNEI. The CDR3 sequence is CASSKQGGDTEAFF. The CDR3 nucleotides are TGTGCCAGCAGTAAACAGGGGGGGGACACTGAAGCTTTCTTT.

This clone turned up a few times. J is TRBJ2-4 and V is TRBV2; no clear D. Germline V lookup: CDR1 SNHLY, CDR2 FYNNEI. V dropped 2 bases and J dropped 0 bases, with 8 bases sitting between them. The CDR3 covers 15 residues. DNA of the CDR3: TGTGCCAGCAGTGAAACTCTGATAGCCAAAAACATTCAGTACTTC. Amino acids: CASSETLIAKNIQYF. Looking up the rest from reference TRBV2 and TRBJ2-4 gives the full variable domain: EPEVTQTPSHQVTQMGQEVILRCVPISNHLYFYWYRQILGQKVEFLVSFYNNEISEKSEIFDDQFSVERPDGSNFTLKIRSTKLEDSAMYFCASSETLIAKNIQYFGAGTRLSVL.

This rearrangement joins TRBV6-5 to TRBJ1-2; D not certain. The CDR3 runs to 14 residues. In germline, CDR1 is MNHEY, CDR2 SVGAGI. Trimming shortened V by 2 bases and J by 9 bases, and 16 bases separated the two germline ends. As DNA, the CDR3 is TGTGCCAGCAGTTACCACGACCAAACTATGCGCTACACCTTC. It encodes CASSYHDQTMRYTF.

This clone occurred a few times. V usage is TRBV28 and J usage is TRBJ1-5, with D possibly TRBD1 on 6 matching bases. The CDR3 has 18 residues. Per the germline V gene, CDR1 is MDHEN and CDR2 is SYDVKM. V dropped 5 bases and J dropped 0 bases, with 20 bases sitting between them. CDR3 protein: CASSGLGQFSYSNQPQHF. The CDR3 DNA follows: TGTGCCAGCAGTGGGCTAGGACAGTTCTCTTATAGCAATCAGCCCCAGCATTTT.

As DNA, the CDR3 is TGCAGCGTTGAAGAGGGGCAGGGGGCGCGAGCAGCTTTCTTT. This translates into CSVEEGQGARAAFF. The genes are TRBV29-1 and TRBJ1-1; TRBD1 agrees at 8 bases. The CDR3 extends over 14 amino acids. From germline, CDR1 is SQVTM and CDR2 ANQGSEA. Trimming at V came to 0 bases and at J to 10 bases, leaving 10 bases not matched to a gene.

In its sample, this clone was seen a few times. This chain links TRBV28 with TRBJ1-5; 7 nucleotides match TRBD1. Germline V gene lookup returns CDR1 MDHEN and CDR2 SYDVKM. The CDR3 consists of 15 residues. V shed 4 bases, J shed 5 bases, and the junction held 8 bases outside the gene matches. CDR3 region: CASSSGGGKDQPQHF. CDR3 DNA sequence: TGTGCCAGCAGTTCTGGAGGGGGCAAAGATCAGCCCCAGCATTTT.

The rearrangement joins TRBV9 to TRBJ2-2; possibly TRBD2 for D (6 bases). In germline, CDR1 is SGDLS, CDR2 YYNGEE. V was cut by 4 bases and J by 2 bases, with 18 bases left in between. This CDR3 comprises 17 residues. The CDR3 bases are TGTGCCAGCAGCCCCCGAGGAGGGAAAGCAAACACCGGGGAGCTGTTTTTT. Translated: CASSPRGGKANTGELFF.

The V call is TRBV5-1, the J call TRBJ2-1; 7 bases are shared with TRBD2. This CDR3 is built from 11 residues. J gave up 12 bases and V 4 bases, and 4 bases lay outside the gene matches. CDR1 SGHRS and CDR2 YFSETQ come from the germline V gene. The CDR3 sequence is CASSGTIGQFF. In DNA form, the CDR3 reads TGCGCCAGCAGCGGGACTATAGGGCAGTTCTTC.

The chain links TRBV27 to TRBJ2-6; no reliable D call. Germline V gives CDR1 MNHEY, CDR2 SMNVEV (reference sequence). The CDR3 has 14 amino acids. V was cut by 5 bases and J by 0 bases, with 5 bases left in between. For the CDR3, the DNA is TGTGCCAGCAGTCCTTACTCTGGGGCCAACGTCCTGACTTTC. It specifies CASSPYSGANVLTF.

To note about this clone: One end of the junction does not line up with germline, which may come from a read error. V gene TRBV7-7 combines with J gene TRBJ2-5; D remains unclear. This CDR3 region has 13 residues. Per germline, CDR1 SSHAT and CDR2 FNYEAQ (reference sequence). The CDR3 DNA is TGTGCTAGCAGCTTATCCCTTGGAGAGACCCAGTACTTC. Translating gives CASSLSLGETQYF.

The CDR3 region is CASRVAGVEDTQYF. CDR3 sequence (DNA): TGTGCCAGCAGGGTAGCGGGAGTGGAAGATACGCAGTATTTT. The chain couples TRBV28 to TRBJ2-3, with 9 bases aligning to TRBD2. Germline V gives CDR1 MDHEN, CDR2 SYDVKM. Unmatched junction bases numbered 6, after V lost 6 bases and J lost 5 bases. The CDR3 contains 14 residues. Together with reference TRBV28 and TRBJ2-3, the CDR3 gives the full variable domain: DVKVTQSSRYLVKRTGEKVFLECVQDMDHENMFWYRQDPGLGLRLIYFSYDVKMKEKGDIPEGYSVSREKKERFSLILESASTNQTSMYLCASRVAGVEDTQYFGPGTRLTVL.

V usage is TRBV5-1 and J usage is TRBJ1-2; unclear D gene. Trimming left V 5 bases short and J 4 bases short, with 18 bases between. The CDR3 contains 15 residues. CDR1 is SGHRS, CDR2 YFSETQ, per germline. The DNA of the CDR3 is TGCGCCAGCAGTCCATCTGGGGATCCCTCCTATGGCTACACCTTC. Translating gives CASSPSGDPSYGYTF.

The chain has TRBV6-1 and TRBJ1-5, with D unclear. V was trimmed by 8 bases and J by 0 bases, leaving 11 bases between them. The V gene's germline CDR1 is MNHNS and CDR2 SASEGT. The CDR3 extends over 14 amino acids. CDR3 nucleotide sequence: TGTGCCAGCGGCACTACGTATAGCAATCAGCCCCAGCATTTT. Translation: CASGTTYSNQPQHF.

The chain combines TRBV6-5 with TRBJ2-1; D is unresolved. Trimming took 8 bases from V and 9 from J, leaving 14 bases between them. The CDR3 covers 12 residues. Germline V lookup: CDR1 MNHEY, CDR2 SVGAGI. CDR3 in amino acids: CASRSNWIEQFF. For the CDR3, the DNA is TGTGCCAGCCGCTCGAATTGGATTGAGCAGTTCTTC.

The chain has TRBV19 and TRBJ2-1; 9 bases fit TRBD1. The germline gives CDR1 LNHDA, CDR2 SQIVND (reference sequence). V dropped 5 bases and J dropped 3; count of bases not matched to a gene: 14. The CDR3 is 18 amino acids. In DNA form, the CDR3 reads TGTGCCAGTAGTGAACAGGGGGCTTCCTCTGTTTTCTACAATGAGCAGTTCTTC. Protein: CASSEQGASSVFYNEQFF.

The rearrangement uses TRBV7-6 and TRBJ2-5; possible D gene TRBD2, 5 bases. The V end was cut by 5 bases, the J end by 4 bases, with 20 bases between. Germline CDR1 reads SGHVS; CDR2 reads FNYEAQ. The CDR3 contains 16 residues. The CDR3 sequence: CASSPLPYPGGETQYF. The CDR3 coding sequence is TGTGCCAGCAGCCCTTTACCATACCCCGGAGGAGAGACCCAGTACTTC.

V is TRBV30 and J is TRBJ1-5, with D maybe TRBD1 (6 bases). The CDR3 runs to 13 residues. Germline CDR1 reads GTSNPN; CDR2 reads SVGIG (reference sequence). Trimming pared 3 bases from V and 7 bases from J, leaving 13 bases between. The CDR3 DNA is TGTGCCTGGAGCAACAGGGAAAGCCAGCCCCAGCATTTT. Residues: CAWSNRESQPQHF.

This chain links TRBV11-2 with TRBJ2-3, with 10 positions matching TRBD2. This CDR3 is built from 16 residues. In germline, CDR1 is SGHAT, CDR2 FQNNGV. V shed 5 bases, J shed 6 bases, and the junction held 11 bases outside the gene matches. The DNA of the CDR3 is TGTGCCAGCAGCCCTACGGCTCTAGCGGGAGTGGATACGCAGTATTTT. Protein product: CASSPTALAGVDTQYF.

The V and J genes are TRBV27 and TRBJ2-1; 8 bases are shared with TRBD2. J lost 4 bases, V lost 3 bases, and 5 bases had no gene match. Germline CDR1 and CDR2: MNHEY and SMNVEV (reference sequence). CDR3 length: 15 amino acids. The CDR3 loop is CASSFSSGPYNEQFF. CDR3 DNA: TGTGCCAGCAGTTTCTCTAGCGGGCCTTACAATGAGCAGTTCTTC.